This T cell receptor (beta chain) was retrieved from a study of T cells in Graves' hyperthyroidism and ophthalmopathy. Concerning this clonotype: What it binds is not known.

The cohort's ophthalmopathy patients, a group with duration under 3 months, had a Clinical Activity Score of at least 3 and a NOSPECS grade of at least 4. For the diagnoses, clinical symptoms, serum thyroxine and TRAb, thyroid ultrasound and orbital computed tomography were used. The PBMCs were sourced from fresh peripheral blood (about 9.7 ml). TCR beta CDR3 regions were amplified from RNA transcripts. TCR CDR3 underwent first-round RT-PCR with the HTBI primer set. MiXCR, run by TCRdb on the multiplex PCR reads, gives a single entry per CDR3 protein. This sample yields 550,000 to 700,000 distinct CDR3 sequences, of which around 15% are seen a single time; around 4% belongs to the top ten. Study outcomes and limitations: A model of 13 V-J pairs discriminated ophthalmopathy from stable hyperthyroidism.

Germline CDR1 reads LGHNT; CDR2 reads FRNRAP. This CDR3 has 14 residues. The germline V and J ends were trimmed by 5 bases and 1 base, with 12 bases remaining between them. This clonotype was sampled from a woman in her 40s with Graves' ophthalmopathy. The chain couples TRBV12-5 to TRBJ2-7; D not resolved. The sequencing input was blood. The CDR3 nucleotides are TGTGCTAGTGGTCCAAATATGTTATCCTACGAGCAGTACTTC. It yields the protein CASGPNMLSYEQYF.